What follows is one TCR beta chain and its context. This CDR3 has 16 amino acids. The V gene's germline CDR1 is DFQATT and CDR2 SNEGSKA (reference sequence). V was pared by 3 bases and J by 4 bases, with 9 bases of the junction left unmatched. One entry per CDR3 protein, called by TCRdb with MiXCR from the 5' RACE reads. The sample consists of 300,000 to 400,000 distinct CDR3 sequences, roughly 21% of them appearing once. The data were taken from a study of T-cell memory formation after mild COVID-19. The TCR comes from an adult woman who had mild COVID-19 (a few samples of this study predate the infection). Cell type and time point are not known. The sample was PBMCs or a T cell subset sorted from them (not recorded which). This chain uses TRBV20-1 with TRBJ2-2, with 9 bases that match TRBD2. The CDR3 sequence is CSARAIAGARTGELFF. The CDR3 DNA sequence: TGCAGTGCTAGGGCCATAGCGGGGGCTCGCACCGGGGAGCTGTTTTTT.